This T cell receptor (beta chain) derives from a study of technical replicates of blood from several donors. There are 15 residues in the CDR3. Germline-derived CDR1 and CDR2 are SGHTA and FQGNSA. The V gene end was trimmed by 1 base and the J gene end by 1 base; junction bases not matched to a gene: 1. Only in-frame clones appear in the TCRdb table, and some are missing; sequencing was by immunoSEQ multiplex PCR. Among around 83,000 clones listed, about 93% were seen once. The origin of this receptor is a human donor in good health. V and J are TRBV7-2 and TRBJ2-5; 9 bases map to TRBD2. Sequenced: T cells isolated from PBMCs. The CDR3 sequence is CASSLVAGVQETQYF. In DNA form, the CDR3 reads TGTGCCAGCAGCTTAGTAGCGGGAGTCCAAGAGACCCAGTACTTC. The full variable domain, rest sourced from reference TRBV7-2 and TRBJ2-5, is GAGVSQSPSNKVTEKGKDVELRCDPISGHTALYWYRQSLGQGLEFLIYFQGNSAPDKSGLPSDRFSAERTGGSVSTLTIQRTQQEDSAVYLCASSLVAGVQETQYFGPGTRLLVL.